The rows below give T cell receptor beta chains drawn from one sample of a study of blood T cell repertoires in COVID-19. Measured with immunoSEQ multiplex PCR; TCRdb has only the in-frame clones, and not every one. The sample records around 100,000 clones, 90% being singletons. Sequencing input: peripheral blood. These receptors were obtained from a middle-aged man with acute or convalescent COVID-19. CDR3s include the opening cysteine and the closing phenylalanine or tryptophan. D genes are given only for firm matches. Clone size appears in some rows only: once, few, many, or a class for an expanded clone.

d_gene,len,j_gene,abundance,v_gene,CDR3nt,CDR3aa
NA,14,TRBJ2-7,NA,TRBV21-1,TGTGCCAGAGACCGGGACAGCTTTCGGTACGAGCAGTACTTC,CARDRDSFRYEQYF
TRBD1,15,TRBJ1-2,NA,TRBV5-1,TGCGCCAGCAGCTCCACAGGGGGCTCTAACTATGGCTACACCTTC,CASSSTGGSNYGYTF
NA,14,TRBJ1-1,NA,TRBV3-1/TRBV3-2,TGTGCCAGCAGCCCCTATCCGGACAGTCCTGAAGCTTTCTTT,CASSPYPDSPEAFF
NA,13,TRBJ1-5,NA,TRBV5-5,TGTGCCAGCAGCTTGGCGGTAAATCAGCCCCAGCATTTT,CASSLAVNQPQHF
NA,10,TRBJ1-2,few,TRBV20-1,TGCAGTGCTGTAAACTATGGCTACACCTTC,CSAVNYGYTF
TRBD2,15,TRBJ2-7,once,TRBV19,TGTGCCAGTAGTATAGCACTAGCGGGAGGCCACGAGCAGTACTTC,CASSIALAGGHEQYF
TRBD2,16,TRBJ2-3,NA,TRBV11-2,TGTGCCAGCAGCTTAGTTTCTACGCCTAGCGGGGCGGAGAAATATTTT,CASSLVSTPSGAEKYF
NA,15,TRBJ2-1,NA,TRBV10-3,TGTGCCATCAGTGAGTCGATACTGGCGAGGAATGAGCAGTTCTTC,CAISESILARNEQFF
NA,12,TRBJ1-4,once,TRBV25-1,TGTGCCAGCCAGGGCACCGCAAAAAAACTGTTTTTT,CASQGTAKKLFF
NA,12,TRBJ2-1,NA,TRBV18,TGTGCCAGCTCACAATCTAGAGATGAGCAGTTCTTC,CASSQSRDEQFF
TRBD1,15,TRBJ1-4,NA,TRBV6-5,TGTGCCAGCAGATCCTTGACAGGGGGAACTGAAAAACTGTTTTTT,CASRSLTGGTEKLFF
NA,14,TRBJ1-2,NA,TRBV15,TGTGCCACCAGCAGAGACGGAGCTAACTATGGCTACACCTTC,CATSRDGANYGYTF
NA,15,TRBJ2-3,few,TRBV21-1,TGTGCCAGCAGCAAAGCGCTGGGCTCTAAGGATACGCAGTATTTT,CASSKALGSKDTQYF
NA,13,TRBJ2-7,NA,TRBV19,TGTGCCAGTAGTTCCGTAATGAGGTCCGAGCAGTACTTC,CASSSVMRSEQYF
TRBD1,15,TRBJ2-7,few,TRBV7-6,TGTGCCAGCAGCTCAGGGACAGGGGGCCTTAACGAGCAGTACTTC,CASSSGTGGLNEQYF
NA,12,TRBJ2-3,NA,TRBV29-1,TGCAGCGTTGCAGGCGGCACAGATACGCAGTATTTT,CSVAGGTDTQYF